The source of this T cell receptor beta chain is a study of blood T cell repertoires in COVID-19 (TCRdb year 2020). Notes on the research overall: The collaborator samples originated in the United States, Italy and Spain and spanned the acute and convalescent phases of COVID-19. The repertoires were made available in a free public database intended to serve as a resource for research on the immune response to SARS-CoV-2. The prospective study material was composed of cDNA or gDNA derived from T cells, B-cell-depleted T cells, or PBMCs. Where HLA class I and class II types were available, the types were taken from metadata supplied by the sample provider, not from assay-based typing. The sample metadata nearly always contained a de-identified subject ID, COVID-19 status, age in years and sex. The dataset comprised deeply sampled blood TCRbeta repertoires from subjects exposed to, actively infected with, or recovered from COVID-19. The samples were drawn from the first 160 participants of the ongoing ImmuneRACE study and from 1,254 subjects provided by 6 global collaborators.

TCRbeta CDR3 regions were amplified from genomic DNA using the immunoSEQ Assay, a bias-controlled multiplex PCR. The published analysis was carried out like this. Nucleated cell counts per sample were estimated from amplification of reference gene primers within the assay. To quantify the absolute abundance of each unique TCRbeta CDR3 rearrangement, sequence reads were collapsed and filtered. For each sample, productive Simpson clonality was calculated as the square root of Simpson's diversity index over productive rearrangements. Sourced from immuneACCESS, this table was stored by TCRdb with only in-frame sequences that have V and J called. A share of the clones is absent; for the studies checked, an unresolved V gene accounts for under half, and the remainder has no known explanation. V and J calls plus clone size are reproduced from that table; the DNA served to infer D and trimming. The sample table shows tens of thousands of clones, and around 80% are seen once. Of the sample, roughly 6.4% is held by the ten largest clones.

Cut back by 0 bases and 6 bases, the V and J ends lie 7 bases apart. The CDR3 has 12 amino acids, counting the end cysteine and phenylalanine. CDR3 DNA is the only sequence kept; it has 36 bases, read in frame from the first base. For CDR1 and CDR2, the germline V gene lists SQVTM and ANQGSEA. The collaborating institutions used their own protocols to collect whole blood in K2EDTA tubes. For TCRbeta analysis, collaborators shipped samples in one of three forms: frozen whole blood, isolated PBMCs, or DNA extracted from either of those sample types. The sample holds many counts of this clone. Its binding antigen is unknown. Per-base qualities were not stored, and no clone one base away is much larger. Results the study describes overall, beyond this receptor: The amount of clinical and demographic metadata varied by source and participant and was provided uncurated.

The source is a human donor in a cohort sampled during active or convalescent COVID-19. Sequenced sample: peripheral blood. The sequence links TRBV29-1 to TRBJ2-3; the D gene cannot be resolved reliably. The CDR3 in this case is CSVEDQWDTQYF. The nucleotide sequence is given as TGCAGCGTTGAAGATCAGTGGGATACGCAGTATTTT.